The 29 T cell receptor beta chains reported below all come from one sample, sequenced in a study of CD8 T cell repertoires and HIV-1 epitope variants. Method: immunoSEQ multiplex PCR; TCRdb's copy keeps in-frame clones and lacks some. The data contain 4,500 to 5,000 clones, around 67% of them seen just once; the ten biggest clones take up more than 35%. These receptors' antigens are unknown. Sequencing input: cultured CD8+ T cells derived from PBMCs. These receptors originate from a male donor with HIV.

V is TRBV7-9 and J is TRBJ2-1; tentatively, D is TRBD1 (5 bases). The CDR3 covers 17 residues. CDR1 is SEHNR, CDR2 FQNEAQ, per germline (reference sequence). Trimming cost V 1 base and J 9 bases, with 22 bases left between them. The CDR3 DNA reads as TGTGCCAGCAGCTTAGGGGTACGGACAAGCTTTGATACTGAGCAGTTCTTC. Its protein product is CASSLGVRTSFDTEQFF.

This rearrangement joins TRBV4-1 to TRBJ2-3; D may be TRBD2 (6 bases). From germline, CDR1 is MGHRA and CDR2 YSYEKL. The CDR3 is made up of 17 amino acids. Trimming removed 0 bases from V and 2 bases from J, with 15 bases in between. CDR3 sequence: CASSQDPWGLPTDTQYF. The DNA of the CDR3 is TGCGCCAGCAGCCAAGATCCCTGGGGACTCCCCACAGATACGCAGTATTTT.

The rearrangement links TRBV25-1 to TRBJ1-1, with 9 bases that match TRBD1. The CDR3 runs 15 residues. J lost 6 bases, V lost 4 bases, and 9 bases had no gene match. Germline CDR1 MGHDK, CDR2 SYGVNS. CDR3 sequence reads: CASSALGQGTPEAFF. Written as DNA, the CDR3 is TGTGCCAGCAGTGCCTTGGGACAGGGCACCCCTGAAGCTTTCTTT.

The chain joins TRBV27 to TRBJ2-7; a possible D gene is TRBD1 (6 bases). Germline lookup yields CDR1 MNHEY and CDR2 SMNVEV (reference sequence). This CDR3 is built from 14 residues. Deletions cut 4 bases from V and 2 bases from J, with 12 bases between. The CDR3 sequence is CASSSQGPAYEQYF. CDR3 sequence (DNA): TGTGCCAGCAGTTCACAGGGTCCGGCCTACGAGCAGTACTTC.

The chain combines TRBV21-1 with TRBJ2-4; TRBD1 is the table's D call and was not checked against the DNA. TRBV21-1 is a documented pseudogene. CDR3 length: 15 residues. Written as DNA, the CDR3 is TGTGCCAGCAGCATCAAAGGGGGTCCGTCCAAACACCGGTACTTC. The encoded protein is CASSIKGGPSKHRYF.

V is TRBV7-8 and J is TRBJ1-2, with D uncertain. Germline values: CDR1 SGHVS, CDR2 FQNEAQ. V gave up 1 base and J gave up 6 bases, with 9 bases separating them. The CDR3 spans 13 residues. CDR3 bases: TGTGCCAGCAGCTTAGAAGGAGAACATGGCTACACCTTC. Amino acid sequence: CASSLEGEHGYTF.

The rearrangement joins TRBV4-3 to TRBJ1-2; D gene uncertain. Germline CDR1 is LGHNA and CDR2 is YSLEER. This CDR3 comprises 21 residues. V was pared by 0 bases and J by 1 base, with 27 bases between. CDR3 sequence (DNA): TGCGCCAGCAGCCAAGAAAGCCCGTTGGACCAGCAAACATTCCATAACTATGGCTACACCTTC. Translation: CASSQESPLDQQTFHNYGYTF.

The rearrangement links TRBV7-2 to TRBJ2-7; TRBD2 is a possible D gene (6 bases). Germline V CDR1 and CDR2: SGHTA, FQGNSA. This CDR3 has 14 amino acids. V gave up 5 bases and J gave up 0 bases, with 11 bases separating them. The CDR3 DNA reads TGTGCCAGCAGCGCGGGACGTAACTCCTACGAGCAGTACTTC. This encodes CASSAGRNSYEQYF.

V usage is TRBV28 and J usage is TRBJ1-2; maybe TRBD1 (5 bases). Germline CDR1 reads MDHEN; CDR2 reads SYDVKM. Trimming removed 1 base at V and 4 bases at J, with 13 bases between. The CDR3 is made up of 15 amino acids. CDR3 DNA: TGTGCCAGCAGTTTATCCCTCCAGGGTATCTATGGCTACACCTTC. Translated: CASSLSLQGIYGYTF.

This clone was observed a handful of times. The sample holds other DNA sequences that translate to the same CDR3. The V call is TRBV10-3, the J call TRBJ1-1, with a tentative D call TRBD1 (5 bases). Germline CDR1 ENHRY, CDR2 SYGVKD. Trimming took 3 bases from V and 3 from J, leaving 5 bases between them. The CDR3 totals 12 residues. The CDR3 protein is CAISEGDTEAFF. CDR3 DNA sequence: TGTGCCATCAGTGAAGGGGACACTGAAGCTTTCTTT.

This clone was seen more than once but under ten times. The rearrangement uses TRBV9 and TRBJ2-1; TRBD1 agrees at 9 bases. Unmatched junction bases numbered 11, after V lost 0 bases and J lost 4 bases. The CDR3 is made up of 18 amino acids. The V gene's germline CDR1 is SGDLS and CDR2 YYNGEE. CDR3 coding DNA: TGTGCCAGCAGCGTAGTAGGTGGGGGACAGGGATCTTACAATGAGCAGTTCTTC. Translation: CASSVVGGGQGSYNEQFF.

V is TRBV4-1 and J is TRBJ2-2; 8 nucleotides match TRBD2. This CDR3 comprises 16 residues. Looked up from germline, CDR1 is MGHRA and CDR2 is YSYEKL. The J segment lost 5 bases and the V segment lost 0 bases, leaving 5 bases of the junction unmatched. The CDR3, as DNA: TGCGCCAGCAGCCAAGAAAGGGCTAGCGGGACCGGGGAGCTGTTTTTT. It specifies CASSQERASGTGELFF.

This rearrangement joins TRBV6-5 to TRBJ2-2, with 8 nucleotides matching TRBD2. J gave up 1 base and V 0 bases, and 1 base lay outside the gene matches. Germline CDR1 and CDR2: MNHEY and SVGAGI. The CDR3 totals 16 residues. The CDR3 protein is CASSYSAGGNTGELFF. CDR3 DNA sequence: TGTGCCAGCAGTTACTCGGCGGGGGGGAACACCGGGGAGCTGTTTTTT.

This clone was found a few times. The V call is TRBV27, the J call TRBJ2-1; 8 bases map to TRBD2. The CDR3 has 14 amino acids. Germline-derived CDR1 and CDR2 are MNHEY and SMNVEV (reference sequence). With V trimmed by 7 bases and J by 9 bases, 11 bases remained unmatched. The DNA of the CDR3 is TGTGCCAGCATTCGACCGGGACTAGGCCGTGAGCAGTTCTTC. Protein product: CASIRPGLGREQFF.

This clone was seen a few times. The chain combines TRBV7-2 with TRBJ2-3; D not certain. The germline V gene has CDR1 SGHTA and CDR2 FQGNSA. V shed 5 bases and J shed 0 bases, with 12 bases lying between them. The CDR3 is 15 amino acids. CDR3 region: CASSPDLLSTDTQYF. The CDR3 nucleotides are TGTGCCAGCAGCCCGGACCTCTTGAGCACAGATACGCAGTATTTT. Filled out from reference TRBV7-2 and TRBJ2-3, the complete variable domain reads GAGVSQSPSNKVTEKGKDVELRCDPISGHTALYWYRQSLGQGLEFLIYFQGNSAPDKSGLPSDRFSAERTGGSVSTLTIQRTQQEDSAVYLCASSPDLLSTDTQYFGPGTRLTVL.

The chain uses TRBV7-8 and TRBJ1-2, with D tentatively TRBD1 (5 bases). Per germline, CDR1 SGHVS and CDR2 FQNEAQ. V dropped 3 bases and J dropped 4 bases, with 18 bases sitting between them. This CDR3 comprises 16 residues. DNA for the CDR3: TGTGCCAGCAGCTTGGCCGGACGGGACCACGGCTATGGCTACACCTTC. Protein sequence: CASSLAGRDHGYGYTF.

This clone was counted between two and nine times. The V and J genes are TRBV11-2 and TRBJ2-7; weak D call: TRBD1 (6 bases). Trimming pared 3 bases from V and 0 bases from J, leaving 12 bases between. The germline CDR1 and CDR2 sequences are SGHAT and FQNNGV. The CDR3 contains 15 residues. The CDR3 protein is CASSFAGTPSYEQYF. DNA for the CDR3: TGTGCCAGCAGCTTCGCCGGGACACCCTCCTACGAGCAGTACTTC.

The chain uses TRBV2 and TRBJ2-7; the match to TRBD2 covers 10 bases. This CDR3 comprises 15 residues. With 5 bases clipped from V and 4 bases from J, the junction kept 8 bases outside the gene matches. Germline V gene sequence: CDR1 SNHLY, CDR2 FYNNEI. This CDR3 reads CASSSLAGEKYEQYF. CDR3 sequence (DNA): TGTGCCAGCAGTTCTCTAGCGGGAGAGAAATACGAGCAGTACTTC.

V usage is TRBV5-6 and J usage is TRBJ2-7; D perhaps matches TRBD1 (6 bases). Germline V gives CDR1 SGHDT, CDR2 YYEEEE. The length of the CDR3 is 14 residues. Between the trimmed V and J ends, which lost 4 bases and 0 bases, there was a span of 11 bases. CDR3 amino acids: CASSLQGISYEQYF. The CDR3 DNA reads TGTGCCAGCAGCCTACAGGGAATCTCCTACGAGCAGTACTTC.

The chain uses TRBV15 and TRBJ2-7; TRBD2 agrees at 7 bases. Germline loops: CDR1 LNHNV, CDR2 YYDKDF (reference sequence). V lost 2 bases and J lost 4; bases outside the gene matches: 8. The CDR3 is made up of 15 amino acids. The CDR3 spells CATSRNGLDGYEQYF. CDR3 DNA: TGTGCCACCAGCAGAAACGGACTAGATGGGTACGAGCAGTACTTC.

In its sample, this clone was seen a few times. This chain uses TRBV19 with TRBJ1-2; possible D gene TRBD1, 5 bases. The V gene lost 1 base and the J gene lost 8 bases, with 14 bases spanning the gap. Germline CDR1 and CDR2: LNHDA and SQIVND (reference sequence). The CDR3 sequence is 14 residues long. CDR3 residues: CASSIVAGSGGYTF. The DNA for the CDR3 is TGTGCCAGTAGTATAGTTGCAGGGAGCGGCGGCTACACCTTC.

V gene TRBV19 combines with J gene TRBJ1-1; D ambiguous. Germline CDR1 reads LNHDA; CDR2 reads SQIVND (reference sequence). This CDR3 has 13 amino acids. V was shortened by 8 bases and J by 4 bases, with 14 bases between the two germline ends. This chain's CDR3 is CASGDGYGTEAFF. The CDR3 region has the DNA TGTGCCAGTGGCGACGGGTACGGCACTGAAGCTTTCTTT. Using reference TRBV19 and TRBJ1-1 for the parts outside the CDR3, the full variable domain is DGGITQSPKYLFRKEGQNVTLSCEQNLNHDAMYWYRQDPGQGLRLIYYSQIVNDFQKGDIAEGYSVSREKKESFPLTVTSAQKNPTAFYLCASGDGYGTEAFFGQGTRLTVV.

In its sample, this clone is large. The genes are TRBV6-1 and TRBJ1-2; D call uncertain. There are 16 residues in the CDR3. Germline V gene data show CDR1 as MNHNS and CDR2 as SASEGT. V was shortened by 2 bases and J by 3 bases, with 16 bases between the two germline ends. The CDR3, as DNA: TGTGCCAGCAGTGAACTTCCACAAGACCTAGACTATGGCTACACCTTC. It encodes CASSELPQDLDYGYTF.

This chain links TRBV6-1 with TRBJ1-1; D may be TRBD1 (5 bases). This CDR3 spans 14 amino acids. V lost 7 bases and J lost 1, with 13 bases in between. Germline V gene lookup returns CDR1 MNHNS and CDR2 SASEGT. CDR3 amino acids: CASTGGLTNTEAFF. The CDR3 DNA follows: TGTGCCAGCACGGGGGGACTCACGAACACTGAAGCTTTCTTT.

This clone was picked up a small number of times. The genes are TRBV18 and TRBJ2-7, with D maybe TRBD1 (6 bases). Trimming took 1 base from V and 2 from J, leaving 15 bases between them. Germline V gene lookup returns CDR1 KGHSH and CDR2 LQKENI. The CDR3 loop spans 16 amino acids. The CDR3, as DNA: TGTGCCAGCTCACCACAGTTTGGGCAGGGGCCCTACGAGCAGTACTTC. Amino acids: CASSPQFGQGPYEQYF.

This chain connects TRBV28 to TRBJ2-2, with no clear D. Germline CDR1 MDHEN, CDR2 SYDVKM. The CDR3 covers 11 residues. The V and J ends lost 5 bases and 10 bases respectively, with 8 bases between them. The CDR3, as DNA: TGTGCCAGCAGTCCCCTCGAGGAGCTGTTTTTT. This translates into CASSPLEELFF.

This clone was picked up one time. The chain links TRBV9 to TRBJ2-1; D gene ambiguous. The CDR3 is made up of 13 amino acids. Germline V CDR1 and CDR2: SGDLS, YYNGEE. V gave up 4 bases and J gave up 8 bases, with 13 bases separating them. The CDR3 loop is CASSPPSRHEQFF. CDR3 bases: TGTGCCAGCAGCCCCCCGAGTAGGCATGAGCAGTTCTTC.

This clone is medium-sized in the sample. V and J are TRBV28 and TRBJ2-7; D unclear. V lost 4 bases and J 0 bases, leaving 4 bases between the germline ends. Germline V gene data show CDR1 as MDHEN and CDR2 as SYDVKM. The CDR3 runs to 12 residues. The chain's CDR3 is CASSSDSYEQYF. DNA of the CDR3: TGTGCCAGCAGTTCAGACTCCTACGAGCAGTACTTC.

The gene calls are TRBV30 and TRBJ1-5; D perhaps matches TRBD1 (6 bases). CDR3 length: 13 residues. The ends were cut back, 0 bases at V and 6 bases at J, with 9 bases in the middle. Germline V gene data show CDR1 as GTSNPN and CDR2 as SVGIG (reference sequence). The CDR3 DNA sequence: TGTGCCTGGAGTGTACAGGGTGGTCAGCCCCAGCATTTT. Amino acid sequence: CAWSVQGGQPQHF.